The clone carrying this T cell receptor (beta chain) was seen ten or more times. What it recognizes is unknown. Looked up from germline, CDR1 is MNHEY and CDR2 is SVGAGI. The CDR3 sequence is 15 residues long. V was cut by 0 bases and J by 4 bases, with 10 bases left in between. Time point specified: sample taken at primary tumor resection. Whole RNA, isolated from tumor, nontumor lung or frozen PBMC, was sequenced without prior sorting. These data come from a study of spatial heterogeneity in lung cancer. Across the whole study: There were, on average, more than nine raw-read appearances for each unique TCR and UMI combination. Study outcomes and limitations: Counts of expanded alpha and beta TCRs within tumors tracked the tumor nonsynonymous mutation count.

Every molecule of TCR cDNA had its own unique molecular identifier. TCRdb processed the 5' RACE reads anew with MiXCR; each CDR3 protein has one entry. Among 13,000 or so distinct CDR3 sequences, 4% to 5.5% were seen once, and the ten largest hold about 25%. This chain connects TRBV6-5 to TRBJ1-3; D gene unclear. This TCR came from a male donor with early-stage non-small cell lung cancer. The sample in question was lung tumor tissue, obtained at surgery. The DNA for the CDR3 is TGTGCCAGCAGTTACTCTGAAGTGACCGGAAACACCATATATTTT. It is translated as CASSYSEVTGNTIYF.